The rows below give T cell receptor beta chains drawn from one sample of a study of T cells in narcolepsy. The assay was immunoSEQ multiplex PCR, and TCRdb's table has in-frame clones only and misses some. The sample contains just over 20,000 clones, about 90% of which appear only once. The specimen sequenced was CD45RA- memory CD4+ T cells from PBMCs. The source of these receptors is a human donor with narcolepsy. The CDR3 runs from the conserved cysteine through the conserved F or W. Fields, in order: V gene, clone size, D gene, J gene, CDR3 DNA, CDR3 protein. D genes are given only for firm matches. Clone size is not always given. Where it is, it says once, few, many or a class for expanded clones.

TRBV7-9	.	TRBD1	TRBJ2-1	TGTGCCAGCAGCTTGCCGGGACAGGGGGGGCATGAGCAGTTCTTC	CASSLPGQGGHEQFF
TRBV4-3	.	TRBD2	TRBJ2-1	TGCGCCAGCAGCCAAGGGACTAGTCCAAACAATGAGCAGTTCTTC	CASSQGTSPNNEQFF
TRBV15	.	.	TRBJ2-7	TGTGCCACCAGCAAAGGGTTGGGCTACGAGCAGTACTTC	CATSKGLGYEQYF
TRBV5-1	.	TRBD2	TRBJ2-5	TGCGCCAGCAGTTTGACTAGCAGCACCCTCCAAGAGACCCAGTACTTC	CASSLTSSTLQETQYF
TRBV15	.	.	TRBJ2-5	TGTGCCACCAGCAGAGATCGGCAAGAGACCCAGTACTTC	CATSRDRQETQYF
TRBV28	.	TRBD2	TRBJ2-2	TGTGCCAGCAGTCTTCCGGGACTAGCGGGAGGGTCCGGCACCGGGGAGCTGTTTTTT	CASSLPGLAGGSGTGELFF
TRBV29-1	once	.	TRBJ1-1	TGCAGCACCTATAGAGGGGGTGACACTGAAGCTTTCTTT	CSTYRGGDTEAFF
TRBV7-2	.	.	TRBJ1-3	TGTGCCAGCAGCTCCTACGGGACAAGTGGAAACACCATATATTTT	CASSSYGTSGNTIYF
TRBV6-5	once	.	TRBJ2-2	TGTGCCAGCAGTTCTCTGGACCCCGGGGAGCTGTTTTTT	CASSSLDPGELFF
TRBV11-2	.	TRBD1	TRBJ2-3	TGTGCCAGCTGGGAGGGACAGGGCTACGGGGATACGCAGTATTTT	CASWEGQGYGDTQYF
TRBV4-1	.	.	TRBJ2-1	TGCGCCAGCAGCCAAGTGGATAATGAGCAGTTCTTC	CASSQVDNEQFF
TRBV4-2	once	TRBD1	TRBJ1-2	TGTGCCAGCAGCCAGACAGGGGGAGGAGACTATGGCTACACCTTC	CASSQTGGGDYGYTF
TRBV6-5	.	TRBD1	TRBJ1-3	TGTGCCAGCAGACTGGGACAGAAGAATGGAAACACCATATATTTT	CASRLGQKNGNTIYF
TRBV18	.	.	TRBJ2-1	TGTGCCAGCTCACCACGCCTCGAGCAGGGAGGTGACAATGAGCAGTTCTTC	CASSPRLEQGGDNEQFF
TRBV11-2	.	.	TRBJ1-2	TGTGCCAGCAGCTTAATTGGGAACTGGAACTATGGCTACACCTTC	CASSLIGNWNYGYTF
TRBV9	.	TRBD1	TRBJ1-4	TGTGCCAGCAGCGCCACGGACAGGGGTTCAACTAATGAAAAACTGTTTTTT	CASSATDRGSTNEKLFF
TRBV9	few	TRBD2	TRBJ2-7	TGTGCCAGCAGCGAAGGGGGACTAGCGGATTCCCGTGAGCAGTACTTC	CASSEGGLADSREQYF
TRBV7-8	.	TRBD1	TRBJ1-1	TGTGCCAGCAGCTTAGGGGACAGGTTGAACACTGAAGCTTTCTTT	CASSLGDRLNTEAFF
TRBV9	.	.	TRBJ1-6	TGTGCCAGCAGCAAAGACAGGAGCTCCTATAATTCACCCCTCCACTTT	CASSKDRSSYNSPLHF
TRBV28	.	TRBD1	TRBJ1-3	TGTGCCAGCAGCACCCGACAGGGGGGAGGAAACACCATATATTTT	CASSTRQGGGNTIYF
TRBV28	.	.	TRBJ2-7	TGTGCCAGCAGTTTGACCTACGAGCAGTACTTC	CASSLTYEQYF
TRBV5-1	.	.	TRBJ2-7	TGCGCCAGCAGCTTGGCGTCTACTTACGAGCAGTACTTC	CASSLASTYEQYF
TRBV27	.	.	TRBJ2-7	TGTGCCAGCAGTCCGTATACCCCAGCCGCGGAATACTACGAGCAGTACTTC	CASSPYTPAAEYYEQYF
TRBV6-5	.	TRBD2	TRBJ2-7	TGTGCCAGCAGTCCAAGACTAGCCCGTTCCTACGAGCAGTACTTC	CASSPRLARSYEQYF